This TCR beta chain was sequenced in a study of T-cell memory formation after mild COVID-19. This clonotype was found a few times. The antigen remains undetermined. V was shortened by 2 bases and J by 0 bases, with 13 bases between the two germline ends. The CDR3 spans 16 residues. Germline V gene data show CDR1 as GTSNPN and CDR2 as SVGIG (reference sequence). Study findings and constraints: Clones that contracted from day 15 to 85 had balanced CD4/CD8; later expanders were CD4+ biased.

MiXCR was run by TCRdb on the 5' RACE reads, yielding one entry per CDR3 protein. The sample comprises some 160,000 distinct CDR3 sequences, 10% to 15% of which are singletons, and 3.3% rests with the top ten. The rearrangement links TRBV30 to TRBJ2-2; D is unresolved. This sequence originates from a man in his late teens or twenties who had mild COVID-19 (a few samples of this study predate the infection). Cell type and time point are not known. Material: PBMCs or a T cell subset sorted from them (not recorded which). CDR3 sequence: CAWSPLEAANTGELFF. The CDR3 region has the DNA TGTGCCTGGAGTCCCCTTGAGGCGGCGAACACCGGGGAGCTGTTTTTT.